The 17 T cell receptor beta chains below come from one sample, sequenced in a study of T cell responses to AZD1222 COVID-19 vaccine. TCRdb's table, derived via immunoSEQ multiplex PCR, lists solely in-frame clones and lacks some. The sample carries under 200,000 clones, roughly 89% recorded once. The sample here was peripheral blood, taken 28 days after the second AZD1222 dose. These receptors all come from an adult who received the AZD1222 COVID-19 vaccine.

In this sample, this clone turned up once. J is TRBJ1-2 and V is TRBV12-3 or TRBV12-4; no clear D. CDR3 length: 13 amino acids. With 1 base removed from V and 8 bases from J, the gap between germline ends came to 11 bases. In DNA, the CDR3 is TGTGCCAGCAGTTTAGTGTCCGAGCGGGGCTACACCTTC. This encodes CASSLVSERGYTF.

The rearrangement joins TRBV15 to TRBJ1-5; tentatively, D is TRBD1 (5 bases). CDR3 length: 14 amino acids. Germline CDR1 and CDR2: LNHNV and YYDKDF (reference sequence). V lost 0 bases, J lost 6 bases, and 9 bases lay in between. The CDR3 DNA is TGTGCCACCAGCAGAGATCCGGGGGGTCAGCCCCAGCATTTT. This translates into CATSRDPGGQPQHF.

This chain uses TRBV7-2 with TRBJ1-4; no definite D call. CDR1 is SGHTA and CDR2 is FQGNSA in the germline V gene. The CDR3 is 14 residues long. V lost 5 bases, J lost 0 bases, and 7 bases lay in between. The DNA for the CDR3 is TGTGCCAGCAGCCCCGACTCAACTAATGAAAAACTGTTTTTT. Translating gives CASSPDSTNEKLFF.

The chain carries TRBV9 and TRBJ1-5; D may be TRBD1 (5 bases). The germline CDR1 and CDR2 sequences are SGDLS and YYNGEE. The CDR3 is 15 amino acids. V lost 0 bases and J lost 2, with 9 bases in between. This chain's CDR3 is CASSVAGGGNQPQHF. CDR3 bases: TGTGCCAGCAGCGTAGCCGGGGGGGGCAATCAGCCCCAGCATTTT. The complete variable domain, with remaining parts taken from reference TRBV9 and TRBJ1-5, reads DSGVTQTPKHLITATGQRVTLRCSPRSGDLSVYWYQQSLDQGLQFLIQYYNGEERAKGNILERFSAQQFPDLHSELNLSSLELGDSALYFCASSVAGGGNQPQHFGDGTRLSIL.

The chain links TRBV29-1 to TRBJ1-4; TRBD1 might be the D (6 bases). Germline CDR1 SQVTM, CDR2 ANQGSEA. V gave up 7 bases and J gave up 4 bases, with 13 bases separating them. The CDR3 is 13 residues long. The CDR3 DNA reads TGCAGCGCGCAGGGGTATGGTAATGAAAAACTGTTTTTT. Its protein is CSAQGYGNEKLFF.

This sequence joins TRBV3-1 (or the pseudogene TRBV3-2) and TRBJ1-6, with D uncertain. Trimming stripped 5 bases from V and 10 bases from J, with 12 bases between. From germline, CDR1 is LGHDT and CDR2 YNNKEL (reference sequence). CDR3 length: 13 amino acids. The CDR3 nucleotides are TGTGCCAGCAGCGGGTCGTGGGCGTCACCCCTCCACTTT. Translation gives CASSGSWASPLHF.

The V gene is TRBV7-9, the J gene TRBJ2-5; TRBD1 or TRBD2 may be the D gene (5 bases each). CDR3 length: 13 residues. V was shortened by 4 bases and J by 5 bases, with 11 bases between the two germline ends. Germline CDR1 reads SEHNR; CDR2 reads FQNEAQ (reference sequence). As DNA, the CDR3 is TGTGCCAGCAGCTGGGGACCTCGGGAGACCCAGTACTTC. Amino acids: CASSWGPRETQYF.

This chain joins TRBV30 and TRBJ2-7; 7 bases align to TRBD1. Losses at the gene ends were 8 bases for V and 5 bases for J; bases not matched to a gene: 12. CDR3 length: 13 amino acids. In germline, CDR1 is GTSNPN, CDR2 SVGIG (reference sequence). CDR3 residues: CAGNRGTPDEQYF. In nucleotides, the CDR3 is TGTGCCGGAAACAGGGGCACCCCGGACGAGCAGTACTTC.

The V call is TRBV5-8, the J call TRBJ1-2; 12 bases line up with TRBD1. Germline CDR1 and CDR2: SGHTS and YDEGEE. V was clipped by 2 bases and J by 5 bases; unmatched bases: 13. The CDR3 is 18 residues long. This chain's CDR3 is CASSFHSGTGGSLYGYTF. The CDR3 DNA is TGTGCCAGCAGCTTTCACTCCGGGACAGGGGGCTCGTTGTATGGCTACACCTTC.

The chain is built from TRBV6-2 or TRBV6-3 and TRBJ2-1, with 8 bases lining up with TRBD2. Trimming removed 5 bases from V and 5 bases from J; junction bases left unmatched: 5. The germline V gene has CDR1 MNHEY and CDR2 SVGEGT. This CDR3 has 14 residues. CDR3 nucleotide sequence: TGTGCCAGCAGTCGCGGGGGGCCTCACAATGAGCAGTTCTTC. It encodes CASSRGGPHNEQFF.

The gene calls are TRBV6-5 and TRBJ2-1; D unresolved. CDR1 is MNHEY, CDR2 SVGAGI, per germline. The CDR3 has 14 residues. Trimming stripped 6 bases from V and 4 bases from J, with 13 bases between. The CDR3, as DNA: TGTGCCAGCAGGGACCCGGAACGATACAATGAGCAGTTCTTC. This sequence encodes CASRDPERYNEQFF.

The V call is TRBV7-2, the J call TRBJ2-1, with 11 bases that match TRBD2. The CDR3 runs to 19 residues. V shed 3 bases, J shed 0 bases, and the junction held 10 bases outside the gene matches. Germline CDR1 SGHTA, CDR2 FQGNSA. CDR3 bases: TGTGCCAGCAGCTTCCCGGGACTAGCGGTGACGAGCTCCTACAATGAGCAGTTCTTC. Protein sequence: CASSFPGLAVTSSYNEQFF.

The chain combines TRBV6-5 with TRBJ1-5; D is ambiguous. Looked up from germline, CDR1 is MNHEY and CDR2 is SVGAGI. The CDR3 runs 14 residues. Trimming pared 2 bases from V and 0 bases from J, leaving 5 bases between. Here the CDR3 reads CASSYDSSNQPQHF. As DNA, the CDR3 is TGTGCCAGCAGTTACGATAGTAGCAATCAGCCCCAGCATTTT.

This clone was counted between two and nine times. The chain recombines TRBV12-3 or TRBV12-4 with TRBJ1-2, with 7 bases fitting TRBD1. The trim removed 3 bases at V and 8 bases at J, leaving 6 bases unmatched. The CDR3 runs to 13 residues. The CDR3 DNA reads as TGTGCCAGCAGTTTGTGGCAGGGGGAAGGCTACACCTTC. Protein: CASSLWQGEGYTF.

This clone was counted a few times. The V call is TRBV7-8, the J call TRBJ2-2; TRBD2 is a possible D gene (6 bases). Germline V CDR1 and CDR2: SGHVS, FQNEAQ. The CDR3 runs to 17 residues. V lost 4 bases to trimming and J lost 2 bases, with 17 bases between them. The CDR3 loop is CASSYPRGEVNTGELFF. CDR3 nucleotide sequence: TGTGCCAGCAGCTACCCCCGCGGGGAGGTAAACACCGGGGAGCTGTTTTTT. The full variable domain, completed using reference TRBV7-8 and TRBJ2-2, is GAGVSQSPRYKVAKRGQDVALRCDPISGHVSLFWYQQALGQGPEFLTYFQNEAQLDKSGLPSDRFFAERPEGSVSTLKIQRTQQEDSAVYLCASSYPRGEVNTGELFFGEGSRLTVL.

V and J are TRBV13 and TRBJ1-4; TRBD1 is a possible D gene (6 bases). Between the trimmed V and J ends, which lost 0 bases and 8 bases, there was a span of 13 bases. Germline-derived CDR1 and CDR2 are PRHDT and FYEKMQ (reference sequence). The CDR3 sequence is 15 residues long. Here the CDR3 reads CASSLGRGAEEKLFF. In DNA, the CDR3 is TGTGCCAGCAGCTTAGGAAGGGGGGCAGAAGAAAAACTGTTTTTT.

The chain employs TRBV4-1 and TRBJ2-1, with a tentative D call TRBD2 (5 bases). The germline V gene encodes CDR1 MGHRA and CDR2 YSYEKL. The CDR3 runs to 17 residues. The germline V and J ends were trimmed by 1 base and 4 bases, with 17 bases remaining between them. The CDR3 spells CASSQGRITRTYNEQFF. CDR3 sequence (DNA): TGCGCCAGCAGCCAAGGACGGATCACTAGGACTTACAATGAGCAGTTCTTC.